The clone carrying this T cell receptor (beta chain) was seen a few times. The protocol was immunoSEQ multiplex PCR, while the TCRdb copy is restricted to in-frame clones and leaves out a portion. The table shows about 140,000 clones, with roughly 88% occurring only once. Participants had their cohort set by participant-reported clinical history. This sample stems from a study of blood T cell repertoires in COVID-19. The CDR3 covers 16 residues. V shed 5 bases and J shed 0 bases, with 18 bases lying between them. Germline V gives CDR1 SGHRS, CDR2 YFSETQ. The TCR originated in an older man who had been exposed to COVID-19. Sequenced sample: PBMCs or T cells enriched from blood (not recorded which). The chain joins TRBV5-1 to TRBJ2-7; no definite D call. The CDR3 region is CASSSQTAQSSYEQYF. CDR3 DNA: TGCGCCAGCAGTTCTCAAACCGCACAGAGCTCCTACGAGCAGTACTTC.